This TCR beta chain was obtained from a study of chemoradiotherapy in HPV16-positive cancers. Background on the study: Two HPV16-positive patients' cells yielded candidate HPV-specific clones and common motifs.

In regard to this clone: Antigen specificity is unknown.

The table came from immunoSEQ multiplex PCR; TCRdb's copy has only in-frame clones and leaves some out. The sample lists around 13,000 clones, more than 70% occurring once. Repeated repertoire sampling spanned the course of chemoradiotherapy. Overall study results and limits: During treatment, candidate HPV-specific clones and E7-related motifs expanded in tumor.

Trimming took 0 bases from V and 7 from J; bases not matched to a gene: 9. The germline gives CDR1 LGHNA, CDR2 YSLEER. The CDR3 runs 16 residues. The TCR comes from a human donor with HPV-associated anogenital cancer. The chain joins TRBV4-3 to TRBJ2-7; 10 bases are shared with TRBD2. The sample was collected from a patient who underwent chemoradiotherapy. This CDR3 reads CASSQDLEAGGLEQYF. CDR3 sequence (DNA): TGCGCCAGCAGCCAAGATCTTGAAGCGGGAGGGCTTGAGCAGTACTTC.